These 24 T cell receptor beta chains came from one sample sequenced in a study of shared clonotypes between healthy human individuals. Data came from immunoSEQ multiplex PCR; TCRdb stores just in-frame clones and leaves some out. Counted here are more than 2,000,000 clones, about 92% occurring once; the ten biggest clones make up roughly 0.14%. Input material: naive CD4+ T cells sorted from blood. As for subset: CD45RA+ positively selected. These TCRs come from a young man in good health.

This rearrangement joins TRBV19 to TRBJ2-4; D possibly corresponds to TRBD2 (6 bases). This CDR3 spans 19 amino acids. The V gene's germline CDR1 is LNHDA and CDR2 SQIVND (reference sequence). Trimming stripped 3 bases from V and 0 bases from J, with 21 bases between. Here the CDR3 reads CASSIGRGPSSLAKNIQYF. Written as DNA, the CDR3 is TGTGCCAGTAGTATTGGGCGGGGACCGTCCAGTCTAGCCAAAAACATTCAGTACTTC.

For this clone: Other DNA sequences in the sample encode the same CDR3. The V and J genes are TRBV30 and TRBJ1-1, with 8 positions matching TRBD1. With V trimmed by 0 bases and J by 5 bases, 5 bases remained unmatched. The CDR3 extends over 14 amino acids. Germline assignment: CDR1 GTSNPN and CDR2 SVGIG (reference sequence). CDR3 protein: CAWSVQGAGTEAFF. CDR3 DNA: TGTGCCTGGAGTGTTCAGGGGGCAGGTACTGAAGCTTTCTTT.

The gene calls are TRBV19 and TRBJ1-5; 7 bases agree with TRBD1. Germline values: CDR1 LNHDA, CDR2 SQIVND (reference sequence). J lost 6 bases, V lost 5 bases, and 7 bases had no gene match. The CDR3 runs to 14 residues. The CDR3 is CASSAYRGTQPQHF. The CDR3 DNA is TGTGCCAGTAGTGCCTACAGGGGTACTCAGCCCCAGCATTTT.

This clone was detected once. This chain links TRBV7-2 with TRBJ2-1; 11 nucleotides match TRBD2. The CDR3 loop spans 16 amino acids. Germline trimming cut 4 bases from V and 4 bases from J; bases unmatched to any gene: 6. The germline CDR1 and CDR2 sequences are SGHTA and FQGNSA. The CDR3 DNA follows: TGTGCCAGCAGCTCGACCGGGACTAGCGGATACAATGAGCAGTTCTTC. It yields the protein CASSSTGTSGYNEQFF.

The chain has TRBV6-1 and TRBJ2-1, with TRBD2 identical over 8 bases. CDR3 length equals 14 residues. Germline assignment: CDR1 MNHNS and CDR2 SASEGT. Trimming removed 5 bases from V and 5 bases from J; junction bases left unmatched: 5. CDR3: CASSRLAHNNEQFF. The CDR3 DNA follows: TGTGCCAGCAGTCGACTAGCGCATAACAATGAGCAGTTCTTC.

CDR3 sequence reads: CASSEVWGNTQYF. The CDR3 DNA reads TGTGCCAGCAGTGAAGTTTGGGGAAATACGCAGTATTTT. The chain links TRBV6-1 to TRBJ2-3; D ambiguous. Trimming pared 1 base from V and 7 bases from J, leaving 9 bases between. This CDR3 is built from 13 residues. Per the germline V gene, CDR1 is MNHNS and CDR2 is SASEGT.

The genes are TRBV10-2 and TRBJ1-2; 7 bases line up with TRBD1. In germline, CDR1 is WSHSY, CDR2 SAAADI. The CDR3 loop spans 14 amino acids. The V and J ends lost 8 bases and 6 bases, in that order; junction bases with no gene match: 12. The CDR3 region is CASCLTTGRNGYTF. The CDR3 bases are TGCGCCAGCTGCTTGACGACAGGGAGGAATGGCTACACCTTC.

J is TRBJ2-2 and V is TRBV2; D is uncertain. Germline V CDR1 and CDR2: SNHLY, FYNNEI. The ends were cut back, 1 base at V and 7 bases at J, with 1 base in the middle. The CDR3 contains 11 residues. DNA of the CDR3: TGTGCCAGCAGTGAAGTCGGGGAGCTGTTTTTT. Protein: CASSEVGELFF.

The V and J genes are TRBV19 and TRBJ1-5; D call uncertain. The ends were cut back, 2 bases at V and 7 bases at J, with 6 bases in the middle. CDR3 length: 12 residues. The V gene's germline CDR1 is LNHDA and CDR2 SQIVND (reference sequence). This CDR3 is CASSISTQPQHF. The CDR3 DNA sequence: TGTGCCAGTAGTATATCGACCCAGCCCCAGCATTTT. Looking up the rest from reference TRBV19 and TRBJ1-5 gives the full variable domain: DGGITQSPKYLFRKEGQNVTLSCEQNLNHDAMYWYRQDPGQGLRLIYYSQIVNDFQKGDIAEGYSVSREKKESFPLTVTSAQKNPTAFYLCASSISTQPQHFGDGTRLSIL.

The chain joins TRBV5-4 to TRBJ1-6; D is uncertain. Germline CDR1 reads SGHNT; CDR2 reads YYREEE (reference sequence). Trimming left V 4 bases short and J 9 bases short, with 8 bases between. The CDR3 is made up of 12 amino acids. The CDR3 DNA sequence: TGTGCCAGCAGCGAGCCTAGTTCACCCCTCCACTTT. Residues: CASSEPSSPLHF.

The V and J genes are TRBV5-6 and TRBJ2-7, with 8 bases that match TRBD1. The germline gives CDR1 SGHDT, CDR2 YYEEEE. The CDR3 is made up of 15 amino acids. Trimming took 4 bases from V and 0 from J; bases not matched to a gene: 6. This chain's CDR3 is CASSGGQGLSYEQYF. CDR3 nucleotide sequence: TGTGCCAGCAGCGGAGGACAGGGCCTCTCCTACGAGCAGTACTTC.

The chain combines TRBV4-1 with TRBJ1-2, with 9 positions matching TRBD1. Germline loops: CDR1 MGHRA, CDR2 YSYEKL. V was pared by 4 bases and J by 3 bases, with 6 bases of the junction left unmatched. The CDR3 spans 15 residues. The CDR3, as DNA: TGCGCCAGCAGCCTAACCAGGACAGGGGACTATGGCTACACCTTC. Protein product: CASSLTRTGDYGYTF.

The genes are TRBV30 and TRBJ2-5; 8 nucleotides agree with TRBD1. Looked up from germline, CDR1 is GTSNPN and CDR2 is SVGIG (reference sequence). Trimming took 3 bases from V and 5 from J; bases not matched to a gene: 5. CDR3 length: 13 residues. CDR3 sequence reads: CAWRGQGAETQYF. The CDR3 DNA reads as TGTGCCTGGAGAGGGCAGGGGGCGGAGACCCAGTACTTC.

This clone was seen only once. The rearrangement links TRBV11-2 to TRBJ1-4, with D perhaps matching TRBD1 (5 bases). This CDR3 has 13 residues. CDR1 is SGHAT and CDR2 is FQNNGV in the germline V gene. Deletions cut 7 bases from V and 11 bases from J, with 17 bases between. The CDR3 coding sequence is TGTGCCAGCACCGGGACCTACCCCGGGAAACTGTTTTTT. Its protein is CASTGTYPGKLFF.

The V and J genes are TRBV28 and TRBJ2-5; 9 bases fit TRBD2. This CDR3 is 15 amino acids long. Germline assignment: CDR1 MDHEN and CDR2 SYDVKM. J lost 5 bases, V lost 2 bases, and 6 bases had no gene match. CDR3 loop: CASSLSGGRLETQYF. The CDR3 nucleotides read TGTGCCAGCAGTTTAAGCGGGGGGCGTCTGGAGACCCAGTACTTC.

The gene calls are TRBV7-2 and TRBJ2-7; 7 bases fit TRBD2. V gave up 8 bases and J gave up 0 bases; unmatched junction bases: 7. Germline CDR1 reads SGHTA; CDR2 reads FQGNSA. The CDR3 is 14 residues long. CDR3 in amino acids: CASRNGGSSYEQYF. The CDR3 DNA sequence: TGTGCCAGCCGTAACGGCGGGAGCTCCTACGAGCAGTACTTC.

V gene TRBV30 combines with J gene TRBJ2-5; D possibly corresponds to TRBD2 (5 bases). Germline V gene lookup returns CDR1 GTSNPN and CDR2 SVGIG (reference sequence). There are 13 residues in the CDR3. V lost 2 bases and J lost 4, with 11 bases in between. The CDR3 loop reads CAWSQTGRETQYF. The CDR3 DNA reads TGTGCCTGGAGTCAGACGGGAAGAGAGACCCAGTACTTC.

This clone is a singleton in its sample. This chain uses TRBV7-2 with TRBJ1-2, with D possibly matching TRBD1 (5 bases). The V end lost 5 bases, the J end lost 1 base, and 11 bases lay between the germline ends. CDR1 is SGHTA and CDR2 is FQGNSA in the germline V gene. This CDR3 contains 14 residues. CDR3 nucleotide sequence: TGTGCCAGCAGCGCCCAGGGACTTAACTATGGCTACACCTTC. It codes for CASSAQGLNYGYTF.

J is TRBJ1-2 and V is TRBV21-1. TRBV21-1 is a pseudogene. The CDR3 contains 12 residues. CDR3 DNA sequence: TGTGCCTCCCGTTGGGGGAAGGTAGGCTACACCTTC. Residues: CASRWGKVGYTF.

The rearrangement links TRBV9 to TRBJ1-6; D gene ambiguous. CDR1 and CDR2 from the germline V gene are SGDLS and YYNGEE. This CDR3 spans 15 amino acids. V shed 2 bases and J shed 4 bases, with 10 bases lying between them. CDR3 sequence reads: CASSVLGFYNSPLHF. The DNA for the CDR3 is TGTGCCAGCAGCGTCCTAGGCTTTTATAATTCACCCCTCCACTTT.

The V gene is TRBV5-8, the J gene TRBJ2-7; D possibly uses TRBD1 or TRBD2 (5 bases each). Looked up from germline, CDR1 is SGHTS and CDR2 is YDEGEE. This CDR3 has 14 residues. V was shortened by 6 bases and J by 0 bases, with 13 bases between the two germline ends. The CDR3 coding sequence is TGTGCCAGCACCCGGGACGCGAGCTCCTACGAGCAGTACTTC. It is translated as CASTRDASSYEQYF.

The chain employs TRBV28 and TRBJ2-2, with a tentative D call TRBD2 (6 bases). Germline V lookup: CDR1 MDHEN, CDR2 SYDVKM. The V end was cut by 9 bases, the J end by 0 bases, with 17 bases between. This CDR3 comprises 16 residues. CDR3: CASLESRGTNTGELFF. CDR3 sequence (DNA): TGTGCCAGTCTTGAATCCCGGGGGACGAACACCGGGGAGCTGTTTTTT.

V usage is TRBV28 and J usage is TRBJ1-2, with D unclear. This CDR3 has 12 residues. The V end was cut by 6 bases, the J end by 0 bases, with 5 bases between. The V gene's germline CDR1 is MDHEN and CDR2 SYDVKM. CDR3 sequence: CASRVANYGYTF. The CDR3, as DNA: TGTGCCAGCAGGGTAGCTAACTATGGCTACACCTTC.

This clone was recorded only once. The chain carries TRBV7-9 and TRBJ2-6; D tentatively reads TRBD1 or TRBD2 (5 bases each). The germline V gene has CDR1 SEHNR and CDR2 FQNEAQ (reference sequence). V lost 4 bases and J 0 bases, leaving 19 bases between the germline ends. There are 19 residues in the CDR3. The CDR3 sequence: CASSSTLGRENSGANVLTF. The CDR3 DNA sequence: TGTGCCAGCAGCTCGACCCTCGGCAGGGAGAACTCTGGGGCCAACGTCCTGACTTTC.